The 4 T cell receptor beta chains listed next were all sequenced from one sample in a study of blood T cell repertoires in COVID-19. Sequenced by immunoSEQ multiplex PCR; TCRdb stores in-frame clones only, minus some. The table lists under 250,000 clones, approximately 91% of them singletons. The sequenced sample was peripheral blood. Receptor source: a man between 35 and 55 years old with acute or convalescent COVID-19.

The rearrangement joins TRBV11-2 to TRBJ2-6; 7 bases map to TRBD1. The V gene end was trimmed by 3 bases and the J gene end by 2 bases; junction bases not matched to a gene: 10. Germline assignment: CDR1 SGHAT and CDR2 FQNNGV. This CDR3 spans 18 amino acids. The CDR3 region is CASSLGPRGLTGANVLTF. CDR3 nucleotide sequence: TGTGCCAGCAGCTTGGGGCCAAGGGGGCTTACTGGGGCCAACGTCCTGACTTTC.

J is TRBJ2-1 and V is TRBV6-2 or TRBV6-3; 9 nucleotides line up with TRBD2. Losses at the gene ends were 5 bases for V and 5 bases for J; bases not matched to a gene: 4. The CDR3 is 14 amino acids. Germline V gene data show CDR1 as MNHEY and CDR2 as SVGEGT. The DNA for the CDR3 is TGTGCCAGCAGTCTTCCTAGCGGGAACAATGAGCAGTTCTTC. Residues: CASSLPSGNNEQFF.

The rearrangement uses TRBV30 and TRBJ2-5; D perhaps matches TRBD2 (5 bases). CDR1 GTSNPN and CDR2 SVGIG come from the germline V gene (reference sequence). The ends were cut back, 2 bases at V and 2 bases at J, with 6 bases in the middle. This CDR3 is built from 12 residues. The CDR3 here is CAWSRGQETQYF. In DNA form, the CDR3 reads TGTGCCTGGAGTAGAGGGCAAGAGACCCAGTACTTC.

The chain combines TRBV6-5 with TRBJ1-3; D is uncertain. The CDR3 has 14 amino acids. V lost 6 bases and J 0 bases, leaving 9 bases between the germline ends. Germline V gene lookup returns CDR1 MNHEY and CDR2 SVGAGI. The CDR3 DNA sequence: TGTGCCAGCAGAGTTGCGGGCTCTGGAAACACCATATATTTT. This encodes CASRVAGSGNTIYF.